This T cell receptor beta chain was recovered during a study of cytomegalovirus exposure and HLA in healthy donors. Primers included in the PCR were 60 Vbeta and 13 Jbeta primers. Assay: immunoSEQ multiplex PCR; the TCRdb copy retains only in-frame clones and omits some. The sample has approximately 160,000 clones; approximately 67% are singletons. Germline-derived CDR1 and CDR2 are MNHNS and SASEGT. Trimming removed 2 bases at V and 3 bases at J, with 10 bases between. The CDR3 runs to 14 residues. Donors were ostensibly healthy at sampling, although undocumented immune exposures were probable. In regard to this clone: What it recognizes is unknown.

Study-level points and caveats: The study found most TCR sequences rare, yet found some public TCRs in many donors. Trimming of TCR beta V- and J-genes showed a link, identified in a later analysis, to a missense DCLRE1C variant. According to the study, roughly 180 TCR beta chains were cytomegalovirus-associated.

Sequenced material: PBMCs. This chain joins TRBV6-1 and TRBJ1-2, with D unclear. The sequence was collected from a woman between 18 and 30 years old in good health and CMV-seropositive. CDR3 in amino acids: CASSESTSYYGYTF. The CDR3 DNA sequence: TGTGCCAGCAGTGAATCGACAAGCTACTATGGCTACACCTTC.